The 17 T cell receptor beta chains below all came from one sample that was sequenced in a study of cytomegalovirus exposure and HLA in healthy donors. The PCR made use of 60 Vbeta and 13 Jbeta primers. Measured with immunoSEQ multiplex PCR; TCRdb has only the in-frame clones, and not every one. The sample holds tens of thousands of clones, approximately 69% seen once. Sequencing was performed on PBMCs. These receptors were obtained from a woman between 45 and 65 years old in good health and CMV-seropositive.

This clone was recorded once. This chain joins TRBV27 and TRBJ2-2; TRBD1 matches at 9 bases. Looked up from germline, CDR1 is MNHEY and CDR2 is SMNVEV (reference sequence). V lost 1 base, J lost 5 bases, and 14 bases stayed unmatched. This CDR3 contains 19 residues. CDR3 bases: TGTGCCAGCAGTTTATTTCCGGGACAGGGTAGGTGTTGGACCGGGGAGCTGTTTTTT. Encoded protein: CASSLFPGQGRCWTGELFF.

The chain joins TRBV28 to TRBJ1-1; D gene unclear. Germline V gene sequence: CDR1 MDHEN, CDR2 SYDVKM. Deletions cut 5 bases from V and 4 bases from J, with 8 bases between. CDR3 length equals 12 residues. CDR3 DNA: TGTGCCAGCAGTGAGGGTGGCACTGAAGCTTTCTTT. Translating gives CASSEGGTEAFF.

The chain has TRBV5-5 and TRBJ2-7, with D possibly being TRBD1 (6 bases). CDR1 and CDR2 (germline): SGHKS, YYEKEE (reference sequence). V lost 3 bases to trimming and J lost 2 bases, with 12 bases between them. There are 14 residues in the CDR3. The CDR3 here is CASSSWTDTYEQYF. The CDR3, as DNA: TGTGCCAGCAGCTCCTGGACAGACACCTACGAGCAGTACTTC.

The chain links TRBV28 to TRBJ1-5; 7 nucleotides line up with TRBD1. This CDR3 contains 16 residues. Germline trimming cut 8 bases from V and 0 bases from J; bases unmatched to any gene: 10. The V gene's germline CDR1 is MDHEN and CDR2 SYDVKM. CDR3 nucleotides: TGTGCCAGCGAAGATGGACAGGATTATAGCAATCAGCCCCAGCATTTT. The encoded protein is CASEDGQDYSNQPQHF.

The chain combines TRBV7-8 with TRBJ1-1; D gene uncertain. The CDR3 covers 16 residues. CDR1 SGHVS and CDR2 FQNEAQ come from the germline V gene. The ends were cut back, 3 bases at V and 1 base at J, with 15 bases in the middle. The DNA for the CDR3 is TGTGCCAGCAGCTTGGCGGGCAGCCTGGAGAACACTGAAGCTTTCTTT. Its protein product is CASSLAGSLENTEAFF. The full variable domain, with the rest looked up from reference TRBV7-8 and TRBJ1-1, is GAGVSQSPRYKVAKRGQDVALRCDPISGHVSLFWYQQALGQGPEFLTYFQNEAQLDKSGLPSDRFFAERPEGSVSTLKIQRTQQEDSAVYLCASSLAGSLENTEAFFGQGTRLTVV.

The chain carries TRBV30 and TRBJ2-6; D is unclear. Per germline, CDR1 GTSNPN and CDR2 SVGIG (reference sequence). Trimming removed 3 bases from V and 0 bases from J, with 6 bases in between. This CDR3 is 14 amino acids long. This chain's CDR3 is CAWSYGSGANVLTF. CDR3 DNA sequence: TGTGCCTGGAGCTACGGCTCTGGGGCCAACGTCCTGACTTTC.

The V call is TRBV7-8, the J call TRBJ2-5; 9 bases are shared with TRBD2. The last part of the DNA fits TRBJ2-7 better; the J call may be wrong. The CDR3 spans 19 residues. CDR1 and CDR2 (germline): SGHVS, FQNEAQ. The CDR3 sequence: CASSLALASGEGRLYEQYF. The CDR3 bases are TGTGCCAGCAGCTTAGCCTTGGCTAGCGGGGAGGGGCGTTTATACGAGCAGTACTTC.

The genes are TRBV28 and TRBJ1-2, with D hard to call. The germline CDR1 and CDR2 sequences are MDHEN and SYDVKM. The CDR3 is made up of 12 amino acids. Trimming shortened V by 6 bases and J by 0 bases, and 5 bases separated the two germline ends. The CDR3: CASRGPNYGYTF. The CDR3 DNA reads as TGTGCCAGCAGGGGCCCTAACTATGGCTACACCTTC.

V usage is TRBV11-2 and J usage is TRBJ2-2; D gene unclear. The CDR3 sequence is 12 residues long. V lost 3 bases to trimming and J lost 6 bases, with 5 bases between them. Germline CDR1 SGHAT, CDR2 FQNNGV. The CDR3 DNA follows: TGTGCCAGCAGCTTCGGGTCCGGGGAGCTGTTTTTT. Protein product: CASSFGSGELFF.

This clone was seen once. This chain connects TRBV28 to TRBJ2-5; TRBD2 matches 11 bases. The junction had 6 bases not matched to a gene; V was cut back by 4 bases and J by 5 bases. The CDR3 covers 15 residues. Germline-derived CDR1 and CDR2 are MDHEN and SYDVKM. CDR3 in amino acids: CASSYIAGGQETQYF. The CDR3 nucleotides are TGTGCCAGCAGTTATATAGCGGGGGGGCAGGAGACCCAGTACTTC.

The rearrangement links TRBV7-3 to TRBJ2-1, with 8 bases lining up with TRBD2. From germline, CDR1 is SGHTA and CDR2 FQGTGA. Trimming removed 5 bases from V and 6 bases from J; junction bases left unmatched: 12. The CDR3 has 16 residues. The CDR3 DNA sequence: TGTGCCAGCAGCCCCACGCGGGGGGCGCCCCGCAATGAGCAGTTCTTC. As protein: CASSPTRGAPRNEQFF.

The rearrangement uses TRBV13 and TRBJ1-4; 8 bases map to TRBD1. The CDR3 has 12 amino acids. V shed 3 bases, J shed 10 bases, and the junction held 1 base outside the gene matches. Germline V gives CDR1 PRHDT, CDR2 FYEKMQ (reference sequence). CDR3 region: CASSFGQGKLFF. The CDR3 region has the DNA TGTGCCAGCAGCTTCGGACAGGGAAAACTGTTTTTT. The variable domain in full, with the rest retrieved from reference TRBV13 and TRBJ1-4, is AAGVIQSPRHLIKEKRETATLKCYPIPRHDTVYWYQQGPGQDPQFLISFYEKMQSDKGSIPDRFSAQQFSDYHSELNMSSLELGDSALYFCASSFGQGKLFFGSGTQLSVL.

This clone appeared a few times. The chain joins TRBV5-4 to TRBJ1-1; D is possibly TRBD1 (5 bases). Germline CDR1 reads SGHNT; CDR2 reads YYREEE (reference sequence). The CDR3 has 13 amino acids. Trimming pared 4 bases from V and 8 bases from J, leaving 15 bases between. The CDR3 nucleotides are TGTGCCAGCAGCCCCGGAGGGGAGGTCGAAGCTTTCTTT. This translates into CASSPGGEVEAFF.

CDR3 nucleotides: TGTGCCAGCTCCCAAATGGACAGGGATGCTACCGGCTACACCTTC. Protein: CASSQMDRDATGYTF. The V call is TRBV18, the J call TRBJ1-2; TRBD1 matches 8 bases. Germline CDR1 KGHSH, CDR2 LQKENI. Losses at the gene ends were 6 bases for V and 8 bases for J; bases not matched to a gene: 14. The CDR3 is 15 amino acids.

The chain carries TRBV2 and TRBJ2-7; possibly TRBD2 for D (6 bases). V lost 5 bases and J 2 bases, leaving 13 bases between the germline ends. Germline lookup yields CDR1 SNHLY and CDR2 FYNNEI. The CDR3 consists of 14 residues. CDR3: CASSYGGDPYEQYF. DNA for the CDR3: TGTGCCAGCAGTTACGGCGGGGACCCCTACGAGCAGTACTTC. The variable domain in full, with the rest retrieved from reference TRBV2 and TRBJ2-7, is EPEVTQTPSHQVTQMGQEVILRCVPISNHLYFYWYRQILGQKVEFLVSFYNNEISEKSEIFDDQFSVERPDGSNFTLKIRSTKLEDSAMYFCASSYGGDPYEQYFGPGTRLTVT.

The gene calls are TRBV19 and TRBJ1-1, with D hard to call. CDR1 and CDR2 from the germline V gene are LNHDA and SQIVND (reference sequence). The V and J ends lost 1 base and 7 bases respectively, with 13 bases between them. The CDR3 covers 14 residues. Written as DNA, the CDR3 is TGTGCCAGTAGTATAGGGGCTGGGTCACTTGAAGCTTTCTTT. Residues: CASSIGAGSLEAFF.

The rearrangement links TRBV2 to TRBJ1-5, with 8 bases lining up with TRBD1. This CDR3 has 16 amino acids. The germline V gene has CDR1 SNHLY and CDR2 FYNNEI. V lost 6 bases and J lost 3; bases outside the gene matches: 10. CDR3 nucleotide sequence: TGTGCCAGCAGGGCGGGCGGACAGGGTGACAATCAGCCCCAGCATTTT. Amino acids: CASRAGGQGDNQPQHF.